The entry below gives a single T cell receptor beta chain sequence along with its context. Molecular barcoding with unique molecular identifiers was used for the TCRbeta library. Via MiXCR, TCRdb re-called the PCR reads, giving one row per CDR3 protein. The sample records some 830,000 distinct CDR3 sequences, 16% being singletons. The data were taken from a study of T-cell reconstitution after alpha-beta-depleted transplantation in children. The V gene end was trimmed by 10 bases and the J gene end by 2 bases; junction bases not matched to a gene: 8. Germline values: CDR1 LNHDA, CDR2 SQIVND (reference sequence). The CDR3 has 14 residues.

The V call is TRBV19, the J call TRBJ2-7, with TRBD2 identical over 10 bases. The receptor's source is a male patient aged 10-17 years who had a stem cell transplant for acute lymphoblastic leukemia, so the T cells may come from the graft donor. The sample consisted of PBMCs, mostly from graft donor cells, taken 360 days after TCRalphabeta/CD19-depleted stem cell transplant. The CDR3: CATKQREGPYEQYF. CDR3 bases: TGTGCCACGAAACAGCGGGAGGGCCCCTACGAGCAGTACTTC.